The rows below give T cell receptor beta chains drawn from one sample of a study of shared T cell receptors in the human thymus. The table came from immunoSEQ multiplex PCR; TCRdb's copy has only in-frame clones and leaves some out. Here the sample spans 700,000 or so clones, 80% to 90% being singletons. These same records also appear under a second study, on human thymus T cells.

The sequenced sample consisted of thymocytes. The receptor set was obtained from a girl under three years old with a congenital heart defect. CDR3s include the opening cysteine and the closing phenylalanine or tryptophan. The D gene is left open where the match is weak. Rows give clone size only sometimes, using once, few, many, or a class for an expanded clone.

TRBJ2-6	.	.	TRBV9	CASSVEGSSTLGANVLTF	TGTGCCAGCAGCGTAGAAGGGAGCTCTACCCTGGGGGCCAACGTCCTGACTTTC
TRBJ2-1	TRBD1	.	TRBV2	CASRERTGDNEQFF	TGTGCCAGCAGGGAAAGGACAGGGGACAATGAGCAGTTCTTC
TRBJ1-2	.	.	TRBV2	CASNYRVSRGGYTF	TGTGCCAGCAATTACAGGGTTTCCCGCGGGGGCTACACCTTC
TRBJ2-3	TRBD1	.	TRBV5-1	CASSLFILGQGVTDTQYF	TGCGCCAGCAGCTTGTTTATCTTGGGACAGGGGGTCACAGATACGCAGTATTTT
TRBJ2-5	TRBD1	.	TRBV27	CASRRTGTQETQYF	TGTGCCAGCAGAAGGACAGGGACCCAAGAGACCCAGTACTTC
TRBJ1-2	.	once	TRBV6-1	CASSEARQAKVNYGYTF	TGTGCCAGCAGTGAAGCTCGGCAGGCGAAAGTTAACTATGGCTACACCTTC
TRBJ1-1	TRBD1	.	TRBV6-1	CASRRGLAREAFF	TGTGCCAGCAGAAGGGGGCTGGCCCGAGAAGCTTTCTTT
TRBJ1-2	.	.	TRBV9	CASSVAGQQLNYGYTF	TGTGCCAGCAGCGTAGCCGGACAGCAGCTAAACTATGGCTACACCTTC
TRBJ2-3	TRBD2	.	TRBV4-2	CASSQVERGGRKCTDTQYF	TGTGCCAGCAGCCAAGTCGAACGGGGGGGCCGTAAGTGCACAGATACGCAGTATTTT
TRBJ1-1	.	.	TRBV5-1	CASSVGMNTEAFF	TGCGCCAGCAGCGTCGGGATGAACACTGAAGCTTTCTTT
TRBJ2-1	.	.	TRBV11-1	CASSLRGAYNEQFF	TGTGCCAGCAGCTTACGGGGGGCGTACAATGAGCAGTTCTTC
TRBJ1-1	TRBD1	.	TRBV19	CASATGVTEAFF	TGTGCCAGCGCGACAGGGGTGACTGAAGCTTTCTTT
TRBJ2-1	.	.	TRBV28	CASSFTSLYNEQFF	TGTGCCAGCAGTTTTACTAGCCTCTACAATGAGCAGTTCTTC
TRBJ2-5	TRBD2	.	TRBV9	CASSASGGPETQYF	TGTGCCAGCAGCGCGAGCGGGGGCCCGGAGACCCAGTACTTC
TRBJ2-1	.	.	TRBV5-1	CASSPAGNEQFF	TGCGCCAGCAGCCCGGCGGGGAATGAGCAGTTCTTC
TRBJ2-7	TRBD1	.	TRBV14	CASSQLPGTGAHEQYF	TGTGCCAGCAGCCAGTTACCCGGGACAGGGGCCCACGAGCAGTACTTC
TRBJ2-7	TRBD2	.	TRBV11-2	CASSPSGGSEQYF	TGTGCCAGCAGCCCGAGCGGGGGGTCCGAGCAGTACTTC
TRBJ1-1	.	.	TRBV6-1	CASNGGDTEAFF	TGTGCCAGCAACGGGGGGGACACTGAAGCTTTCTTT
TRBJ2-1	.	.	TRBV7-8	CASNLPPAEALQQFF	TGTGCCAGCAACTTACCTCCAGCCGAGGCACTTCAGCAGTTCTTC
TRBJ2-7	TRBD2	.	TRBV4-1	CASSQETSGGEPTSYEQYF	TGCGCCAGCAGCCAAGAGACTAGCGGGGGTGAACCGACTTCCTACGAGCAGTACTTC
TRBJ1-2	TRBD1	few	TRBV9	CASSVRAGQGFSYTF	TGTGCCAGCAGCGTTAGAGCGGGACAGGGCTTTTCCTACACCTTC
TRBJ1-1	.	.	TRBV14	CASSQEFGPGTEAFF	TGTGCCAGCAGCCAAGAGTTTGGGCCCGGCACTGAAGCTTTCTTT
TRBJ1-1	TRBD1	.	TRBV6-6	CASNGDRVDTEAFF	TGTGCCAGCAACGGGGACAGGGTTGACACTGAAGCTTTCTTT
TRBJ2-7	.	few	TRBV4-1	CASSQGSQGQSYEQYF	TGCGCCAGCAGCCAAGGATCTCAGGGGCAGTCCTACGAGCAGTACTTC
TRBJ1-2	.	.	TRBV30	CAWSANQGSPGYTF	TGTGCCTGGAGTGCAAACCAGGGGTCTCCCGGCTACACCTTC
TRBJ1-1	.	.	TRBV7-9	CASSWGQLGNTEAFF	TGTGCCAGCAGCTGGGGACAACTGGGGAACACTGAAGCTTTCTTT
TRBJ1-5	.	.	TRBV28	CASSPNTGFKANQPQHF	TGTGCCAGCAGTCCAAATACAGGGTTTAAGGCCAATCAGCCCCAGCATTTT
TRBJ1-5	.	.	TRBV19	CASGERDNQPQHF	TGTGCCAGTGGAGAACGCGACAATCAGCCCCAGCATTTT
TRBJ1-6	.	.	TRBV28	CASSSDRPGLHF	TGTGCCAGCAGCTCGGACCGCCCGGGACTCCACTTT
TRBJ2-3	.	.	TRBV5-4	CASSSTDTQYF	TGTGCCAGCAGCTCAACAGATACGCAGTATTTT
TRBJ2-7	.	.	TRBV5-1	CASSPPAELNEQYF	TGTGCCAGCAGCCCCCCGGCGGAACTAAACGAGCAGTACTTC
TRBJ1-4	.	.	TRBV10-3	CAISRDNEKLFF	TGTGCCATCAGCCGCGATAATGAAAAACTGTTTTTT
TRBJ2-1	.	.	TRBV5-1	CASSSERTAYNEQFF	TGCGCCAGCAGCTCGGAGAGGACTGCCTACAATGAGCAGTTCTTC
TRBJ2-6	.	.	TRBV28	CASSERGTKGSGANVLTF	TGTGCCAGCAGTGAAAGGGGGACGAAGGGCTCTGGGGCCAACGTCCTGACTTTC
TRBJ2-6	.	.	TRBV25-1	CASSESAGLSGANVLTF	TGTGCCAGCAGTGAATCGGCGGGTCTCTCTGGGGCCAACGTCCTGACTTTC
TRBJ1-5	.	.	TRBV4-1	CASSQIAGNQPQHF	TGCGCCAGCAGCCAAATAGCGGGGAATCAGCCCCAGCATTTT
TRBJ2-1	.	.	TRBV19	CASAEGADEQFF	TGTGCCAGTGCTGAAGGCGCGGATGAGCAGTTCTTC
TRBJ2-5	.	.	TRBV7-8	CASSFRGEVETQYF	TGTGCCAGCAGCTTTAGAGGGGAGGTCGAGACCCAGTACTTC
TRBJ2-3	.	.	TRBV5-3	CARSPNRGTDTQYF	TGTGCCAGAAGCCCCAACCGGGGCACAGATACGCAGTATTTT
TRBJ1-2	TRBD1	.	TRBV19	CASRTPYRGQSNYGYTF	TGTGCCAGTAGAACTCCGTACAGGGGGCAAAGTAACTATGGCTACACCTTC
TRBJ2-5	TRBD1	.	TRBV7-4	CASRKSRDRLEETQYF	TGTGCCAGCAGAAAATCCCGGGACAGGCTTGAAGAGACCCAGTACTTC
TRBJ2-4	.	.	TRBV29-1	CSVPDSAKNIQYF	TGCAGCGTCCCAGACAGCGCCAAAAACATTCAGTACTTC
TRBJ2-1	.	.	TRBV2	CASSRQGPYNEQFF	TGTGCCAGCAGCCGGCAGGGTCCCTACAATGAGCAGTTCTTC
TRBJ1-1	TRBD1	.	TRBV5-4	CASSLPGQGDTEAFF	TGTGCCAGCAGCCTACCGGGACAGGGGGACACTGAAGCTTTCTTT